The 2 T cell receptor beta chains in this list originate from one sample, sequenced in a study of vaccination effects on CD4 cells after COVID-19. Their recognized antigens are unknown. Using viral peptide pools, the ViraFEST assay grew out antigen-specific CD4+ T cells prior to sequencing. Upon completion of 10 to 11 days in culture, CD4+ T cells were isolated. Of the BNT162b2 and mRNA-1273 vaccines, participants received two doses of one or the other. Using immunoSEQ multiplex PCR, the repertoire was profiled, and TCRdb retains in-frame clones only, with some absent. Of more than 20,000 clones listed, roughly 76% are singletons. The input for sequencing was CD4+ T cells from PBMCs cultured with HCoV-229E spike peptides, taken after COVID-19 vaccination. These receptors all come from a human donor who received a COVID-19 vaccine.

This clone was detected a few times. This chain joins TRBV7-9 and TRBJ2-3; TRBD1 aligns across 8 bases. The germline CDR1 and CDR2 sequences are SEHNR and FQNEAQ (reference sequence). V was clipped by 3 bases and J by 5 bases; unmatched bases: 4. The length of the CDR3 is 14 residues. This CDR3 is CASSFGQGGDTQYF. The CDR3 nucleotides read TGTGCCAGCAGCTTCGGACAGGGCGGAGATACGCAGTATTTT.

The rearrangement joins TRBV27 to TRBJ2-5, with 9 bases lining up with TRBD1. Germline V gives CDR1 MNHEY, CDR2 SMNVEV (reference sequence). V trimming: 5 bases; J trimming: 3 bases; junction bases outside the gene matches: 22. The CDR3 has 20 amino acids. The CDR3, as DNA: TGTGCCAGCAGTCAAGAAAAGCCCGGGACAGGGAGGGGAGTAGAAGAGACCCAGTACTTC. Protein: CASSQEKPGTGRGVEETQYF.